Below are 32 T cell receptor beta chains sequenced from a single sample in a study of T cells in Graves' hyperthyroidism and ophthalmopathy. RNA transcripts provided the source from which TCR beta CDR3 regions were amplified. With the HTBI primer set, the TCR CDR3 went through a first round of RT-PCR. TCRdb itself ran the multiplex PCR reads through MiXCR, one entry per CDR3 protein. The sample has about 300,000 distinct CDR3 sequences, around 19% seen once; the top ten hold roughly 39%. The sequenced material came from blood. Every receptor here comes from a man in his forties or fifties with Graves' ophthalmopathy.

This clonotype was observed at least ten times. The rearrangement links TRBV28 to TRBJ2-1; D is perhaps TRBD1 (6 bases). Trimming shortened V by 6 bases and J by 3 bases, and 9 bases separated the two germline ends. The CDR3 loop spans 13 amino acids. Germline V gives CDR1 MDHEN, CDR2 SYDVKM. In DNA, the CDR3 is TGTGCCAGCAGCGGACAGAACTACAATGAGCAGTTCTTC. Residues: CASSGQNYNEQFF.

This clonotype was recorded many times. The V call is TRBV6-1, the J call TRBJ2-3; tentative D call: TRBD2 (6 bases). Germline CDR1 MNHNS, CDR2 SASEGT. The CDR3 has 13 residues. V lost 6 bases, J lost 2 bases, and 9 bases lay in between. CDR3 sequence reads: CASRGTLTDTQYF. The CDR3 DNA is TGTGCCAGCAGGGGGACTCTCACAGATACGCAGTATTTT.

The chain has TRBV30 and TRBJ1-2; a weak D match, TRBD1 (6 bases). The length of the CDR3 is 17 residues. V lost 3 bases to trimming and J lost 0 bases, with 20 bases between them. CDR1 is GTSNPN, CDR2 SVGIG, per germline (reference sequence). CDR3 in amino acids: CAWRRRGTQRANYGYTF. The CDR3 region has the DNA TGTGCCTGGAGGAGAAGGGGGACTCAGAGAGCTAACTATGGCTACACCTTC.

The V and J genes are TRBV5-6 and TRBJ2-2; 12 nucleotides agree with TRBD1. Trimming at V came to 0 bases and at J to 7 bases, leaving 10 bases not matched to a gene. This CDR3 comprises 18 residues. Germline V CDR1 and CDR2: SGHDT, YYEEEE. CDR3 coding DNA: TGTGCCAGCAGCTTGGTTTACCGGGACAGGGGGCTCAACGGGGAGCTGTTTTTT. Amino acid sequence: CASSLVYRDRGLNGELFF.

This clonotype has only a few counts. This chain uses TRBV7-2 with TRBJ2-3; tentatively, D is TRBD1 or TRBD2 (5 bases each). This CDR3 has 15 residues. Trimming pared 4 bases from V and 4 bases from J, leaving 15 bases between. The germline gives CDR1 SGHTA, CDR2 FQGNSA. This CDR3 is CASSSGPGPSDTQYF. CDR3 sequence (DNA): TGTGCCAGCAGCTCGGGACCCGGGCCTTCAGATACGCAGTATTTT. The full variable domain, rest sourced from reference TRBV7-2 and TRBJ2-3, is GAGVSQSPSNKVTEKGKDVELRCDPISGHTALYWYRQSLGQGLEFLIYFQGNSAPDKSGLPSDRFSAERTGGSVSTLTIQRTQQEDSAVYLCASSSGPGPSDTQYFGPGTRLTVL.

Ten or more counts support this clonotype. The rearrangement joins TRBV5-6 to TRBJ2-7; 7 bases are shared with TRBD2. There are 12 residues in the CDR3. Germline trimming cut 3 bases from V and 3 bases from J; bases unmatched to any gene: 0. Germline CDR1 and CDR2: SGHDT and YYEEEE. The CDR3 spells CASSWGGYEQYF. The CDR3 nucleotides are TGTGCCAGCAGCTGGGGGGGCTACGAGCAGTACTTC.

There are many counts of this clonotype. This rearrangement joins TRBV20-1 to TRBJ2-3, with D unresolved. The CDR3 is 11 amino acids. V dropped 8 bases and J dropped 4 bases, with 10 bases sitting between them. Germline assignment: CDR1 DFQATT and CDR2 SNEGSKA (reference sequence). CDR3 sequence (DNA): TGCAGTACAGAAAGGGCAGATACGCAGTATTTT. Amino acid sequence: CSTERADTQYF.

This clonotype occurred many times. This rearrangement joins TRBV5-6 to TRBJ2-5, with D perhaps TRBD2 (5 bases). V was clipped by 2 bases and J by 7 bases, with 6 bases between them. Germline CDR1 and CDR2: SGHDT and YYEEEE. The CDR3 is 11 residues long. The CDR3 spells CASSLRGTQYF. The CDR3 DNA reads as TGTGCCAGCAGCTTACGGGGGACCCAGTACTTC.

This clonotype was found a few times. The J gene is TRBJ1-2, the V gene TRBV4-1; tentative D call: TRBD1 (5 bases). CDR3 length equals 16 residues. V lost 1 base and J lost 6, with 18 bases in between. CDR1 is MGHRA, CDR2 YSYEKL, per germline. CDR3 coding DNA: TGCGCCAGCAGCCAAGCTGGTCCCGGGGACCCAAATGGCTACACCTTC. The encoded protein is CASSQAGPGDPNGYTF.

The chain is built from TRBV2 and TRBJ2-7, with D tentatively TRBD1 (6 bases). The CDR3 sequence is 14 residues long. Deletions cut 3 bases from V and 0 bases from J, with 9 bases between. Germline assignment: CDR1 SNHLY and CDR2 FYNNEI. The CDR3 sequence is CASSDWDTSYEQYF. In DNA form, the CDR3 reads TGTGCCAGCAGTGACTGGGACACCTCCTACGAGCAGTACTTC.

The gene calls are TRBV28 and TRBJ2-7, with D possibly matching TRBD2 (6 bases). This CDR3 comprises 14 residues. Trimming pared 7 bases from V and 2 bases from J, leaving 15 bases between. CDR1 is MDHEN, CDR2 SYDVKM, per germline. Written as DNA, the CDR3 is TGTGCCAGCATCTCGGGGAGGCGGACCTACGAGCAGTACTTC. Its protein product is CASISGRRTYEQYF.

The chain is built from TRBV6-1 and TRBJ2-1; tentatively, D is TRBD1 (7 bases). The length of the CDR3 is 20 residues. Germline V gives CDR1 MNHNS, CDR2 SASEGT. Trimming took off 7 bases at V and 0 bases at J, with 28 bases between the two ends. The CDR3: CASTYPGQQSPGASYNEQFF. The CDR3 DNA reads TGTGCCAGCACCTATCCGGGACAGCAAAGTCCGGGGGCCTCCTACAATGAGCAGTTCTTC.

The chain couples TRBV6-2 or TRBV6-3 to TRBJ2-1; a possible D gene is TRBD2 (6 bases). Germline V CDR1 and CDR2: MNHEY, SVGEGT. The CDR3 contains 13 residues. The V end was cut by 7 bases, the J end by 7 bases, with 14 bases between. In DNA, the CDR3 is TGTGCCAGCACCCTACCCGGGAGTAATGAGCAGTTCTTC. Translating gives CASTLPGSNEQFF.

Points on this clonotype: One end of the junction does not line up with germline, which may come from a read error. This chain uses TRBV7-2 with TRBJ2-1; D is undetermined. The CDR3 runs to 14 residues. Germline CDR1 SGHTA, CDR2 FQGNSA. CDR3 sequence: CASSASRLANEQFF. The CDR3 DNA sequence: TGCGCCAGCAGCGCCTCAAGACTGGCCAATGAGCAGTTCTTC.

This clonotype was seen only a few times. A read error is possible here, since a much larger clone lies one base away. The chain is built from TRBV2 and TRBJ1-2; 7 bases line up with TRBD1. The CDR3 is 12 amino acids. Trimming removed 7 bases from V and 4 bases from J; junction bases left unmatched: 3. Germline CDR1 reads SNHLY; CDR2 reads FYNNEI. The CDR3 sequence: CASTGDSYGYTF. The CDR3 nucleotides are TGTGCCAGCACCGGGGACAGCTATGGCTACACCTTC.

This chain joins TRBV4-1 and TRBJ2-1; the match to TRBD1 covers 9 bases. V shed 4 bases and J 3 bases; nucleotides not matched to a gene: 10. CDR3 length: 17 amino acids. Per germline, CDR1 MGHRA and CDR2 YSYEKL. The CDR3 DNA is TGCGCCAGCAGCCCCCGTACCCCGGGACAGGGCTACAATGAGCAGTTCTTC. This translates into CASSPRTPGQGYNEQFF.

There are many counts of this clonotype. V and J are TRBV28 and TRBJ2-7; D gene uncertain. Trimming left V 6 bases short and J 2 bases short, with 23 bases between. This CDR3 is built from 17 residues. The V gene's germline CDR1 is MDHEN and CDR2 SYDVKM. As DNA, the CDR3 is TGTGCCAGCAGGCCTCTAACAGAACAAAACGAGCCCTACGAGCAGTACTTC. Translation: CASRPLTEQNEPYEQYF.

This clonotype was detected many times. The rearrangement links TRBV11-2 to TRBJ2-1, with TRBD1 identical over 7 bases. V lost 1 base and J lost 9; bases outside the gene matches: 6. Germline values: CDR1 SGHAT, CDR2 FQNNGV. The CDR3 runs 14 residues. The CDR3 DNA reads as TGTGCCAGCAGCTTAGCCAAGACAGGGTTTGAGCAGTTCTTC. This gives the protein CASSLAKTGFEQFF.

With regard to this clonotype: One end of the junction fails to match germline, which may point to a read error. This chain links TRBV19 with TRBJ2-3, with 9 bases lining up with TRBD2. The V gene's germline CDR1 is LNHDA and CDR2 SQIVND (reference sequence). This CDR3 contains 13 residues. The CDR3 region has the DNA TGTGCCAGTAGTGGGACTAGCAGAGATACGCAGTATTTT. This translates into CASSGTSRDTQYF.

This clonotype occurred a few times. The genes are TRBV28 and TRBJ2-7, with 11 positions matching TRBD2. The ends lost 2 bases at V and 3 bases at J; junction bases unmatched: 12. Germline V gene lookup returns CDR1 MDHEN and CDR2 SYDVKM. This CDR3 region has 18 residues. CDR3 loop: CASSLGLAGGRGHYEQYF. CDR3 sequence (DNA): TGTGCCAGCAGTTTAGGGCTAGCGGGAGGTAGGGGACACTACGAGCAGTACTTC.

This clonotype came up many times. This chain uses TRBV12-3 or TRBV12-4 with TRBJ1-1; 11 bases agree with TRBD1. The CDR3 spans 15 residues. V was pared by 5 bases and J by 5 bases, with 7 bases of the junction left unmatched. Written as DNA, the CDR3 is TGTGCCAGCAGTCCCCGGGACAGGGGGAGAACTGAAGCTTTCTTT. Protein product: CASSPRDRGRTEAFF.

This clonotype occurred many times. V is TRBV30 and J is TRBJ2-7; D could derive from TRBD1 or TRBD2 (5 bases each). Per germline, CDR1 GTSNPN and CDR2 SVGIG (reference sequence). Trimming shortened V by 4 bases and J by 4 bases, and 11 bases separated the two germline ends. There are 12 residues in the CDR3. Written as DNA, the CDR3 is TGTGCCTGGAACCCCGGGACGTACGAGCAGTACTTC. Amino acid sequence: CAWNPGTYEQYF.

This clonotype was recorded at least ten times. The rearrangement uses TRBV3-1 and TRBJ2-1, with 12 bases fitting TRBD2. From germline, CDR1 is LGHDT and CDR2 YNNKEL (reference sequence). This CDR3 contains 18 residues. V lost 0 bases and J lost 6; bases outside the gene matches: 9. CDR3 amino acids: CASSQDQLRTSGINEQFF. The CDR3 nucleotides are TGTGCCAGCAGCCAAGATCAGCTTAGGACTAGCGGGATCAATGAGCAGTTCTTC.

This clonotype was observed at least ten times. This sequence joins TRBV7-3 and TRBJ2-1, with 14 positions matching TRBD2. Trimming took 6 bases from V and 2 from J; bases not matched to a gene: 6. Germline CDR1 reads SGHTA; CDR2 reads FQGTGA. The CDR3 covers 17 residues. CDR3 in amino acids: CASRGTSGRNTYNEQFF. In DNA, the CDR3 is TGTGCCAGCAGGGGGACTAGCGGGAGAAACACCTACAATGAGCAGTTCTTC. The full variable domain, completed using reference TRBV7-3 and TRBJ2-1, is GAGVSQTPSNKVTEKGKYVELRCDPISGHTALYWYRQSLGQGPEFLIYFQGTGAADDSGLPNDRFFAVRPEGSVSTLKIQRTERGDSAVYLCASRGTSGRNTYNEQFFGPGTRLTVL.

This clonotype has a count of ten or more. CDR3 sequence reads: CASSPNPVGGEQYF. The CDR3 DNA reads TGTGCCAGCAGTCCCAACCCGGTCGGTGGCGAGCAGTACTTC. This chain links TRBV6-1 with TRBJ2-7; the D is unclear. The V gene's germline CDR1 is MNHNS and CDR2 SASEGT. The CDR3 is 14 residues long. Trimming took off 5 bases at V and 6 bases at J, with 17 bases between the two ends.

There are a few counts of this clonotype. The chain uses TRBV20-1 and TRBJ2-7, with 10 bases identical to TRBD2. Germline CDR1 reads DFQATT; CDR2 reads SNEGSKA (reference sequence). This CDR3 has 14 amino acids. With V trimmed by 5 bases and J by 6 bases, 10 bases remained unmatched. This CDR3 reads CSALREAGGPEQYF. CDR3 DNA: TGCAGTGCTCTAAGAGAAGCGGGAGGGCCCGAGCAGTACTTC.

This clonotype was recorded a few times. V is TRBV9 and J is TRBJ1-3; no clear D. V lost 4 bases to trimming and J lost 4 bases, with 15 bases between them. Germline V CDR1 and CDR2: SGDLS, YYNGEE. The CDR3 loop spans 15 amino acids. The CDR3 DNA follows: TGTGCCAGCAGCCCTCATGGGGAAGACGGAAACACCATATATTTT. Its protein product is CASSPHGEDGNTIYF.

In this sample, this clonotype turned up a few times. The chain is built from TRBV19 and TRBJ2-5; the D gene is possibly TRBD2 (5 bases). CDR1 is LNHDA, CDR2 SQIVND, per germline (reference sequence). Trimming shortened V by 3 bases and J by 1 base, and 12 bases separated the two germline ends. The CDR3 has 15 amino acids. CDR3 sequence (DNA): TGTGCCAGTAGTATCTCCGGCGGGCCCCAAGAGACCCAGTACTTC. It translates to CASSISGGPQETQYF.

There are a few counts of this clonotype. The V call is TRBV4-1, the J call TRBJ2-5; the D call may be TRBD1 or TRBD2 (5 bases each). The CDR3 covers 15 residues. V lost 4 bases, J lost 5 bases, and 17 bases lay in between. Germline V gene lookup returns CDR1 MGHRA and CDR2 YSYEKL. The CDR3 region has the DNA TGCGCCAGCAGCCTCCGGGACCCCGAGGGGGAGACCCAGTACTTC. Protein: CASSLRDPEGETQYF.

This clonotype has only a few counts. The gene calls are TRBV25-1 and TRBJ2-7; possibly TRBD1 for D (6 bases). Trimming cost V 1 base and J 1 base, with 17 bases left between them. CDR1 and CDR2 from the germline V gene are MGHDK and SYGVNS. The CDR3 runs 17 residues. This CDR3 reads CASSESGTGRRSYEQYF. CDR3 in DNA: TGTGCCAGCAGTGAATCGGGAACAGGGAGAAGATCCTACGAGCAGTACTTC.

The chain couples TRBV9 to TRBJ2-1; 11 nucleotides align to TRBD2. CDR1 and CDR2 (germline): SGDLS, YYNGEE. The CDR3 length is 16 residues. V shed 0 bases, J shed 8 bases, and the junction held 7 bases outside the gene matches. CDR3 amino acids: CASSVASLAGDHEQFF. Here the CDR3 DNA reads TGTGCCAGCAGCGTAGCCTCACTAGCGGGAGACCATGAGCAGTTCTTC.

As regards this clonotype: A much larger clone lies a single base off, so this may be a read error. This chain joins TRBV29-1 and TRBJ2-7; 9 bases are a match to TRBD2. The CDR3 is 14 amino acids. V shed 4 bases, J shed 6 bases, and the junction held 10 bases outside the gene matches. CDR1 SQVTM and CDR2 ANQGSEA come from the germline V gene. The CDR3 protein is CSVALAGSNFEQYF. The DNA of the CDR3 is TGCAGCGTTGCACTAGCGGGCTCCAACTTCGAGCAGTACTTC.